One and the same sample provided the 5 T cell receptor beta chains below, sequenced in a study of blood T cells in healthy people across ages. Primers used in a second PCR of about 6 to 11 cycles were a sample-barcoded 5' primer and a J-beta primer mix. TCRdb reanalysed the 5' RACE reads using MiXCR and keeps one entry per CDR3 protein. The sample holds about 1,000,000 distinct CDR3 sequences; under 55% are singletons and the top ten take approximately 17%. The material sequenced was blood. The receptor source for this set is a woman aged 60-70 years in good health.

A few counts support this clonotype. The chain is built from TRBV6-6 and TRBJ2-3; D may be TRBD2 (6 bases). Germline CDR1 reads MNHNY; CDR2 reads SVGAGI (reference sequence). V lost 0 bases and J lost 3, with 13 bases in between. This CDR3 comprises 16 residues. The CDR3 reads CASSYSGGKLTDTQYF. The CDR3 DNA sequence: TGTGCCAGCAGTTACTCGGGCGGGAAGCTGACAGATACGCAGTATTTT.

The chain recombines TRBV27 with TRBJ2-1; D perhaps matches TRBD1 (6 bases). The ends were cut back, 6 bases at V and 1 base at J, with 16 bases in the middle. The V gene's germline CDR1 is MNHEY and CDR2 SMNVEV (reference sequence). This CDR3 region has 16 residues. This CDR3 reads CASRAATRGSYNEQFF. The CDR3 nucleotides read TGTGCCAGCAGAGCTGCGACCAGGGGTTCCTACAATGAGCAGTTCTTC.

The CDR3 region is CASRNRGQDPLGTDTQYF. The DNA of the CDR3 is TGTGCCAGCAGGAACAGGGGCCAAGACCCGCTAGGCACAGATACGCAGTATTTT. This chain links TRBV28 with TRBJ2-3; 7 nucleotides agree with TRBD1. This CDR3 spans 18 amino acids. Germline CDR1 reads MDHEN; CDR2 reads SYDVKM. The ends lost 6 bases at V and 1 base at J; junction bases unmatched: 16.

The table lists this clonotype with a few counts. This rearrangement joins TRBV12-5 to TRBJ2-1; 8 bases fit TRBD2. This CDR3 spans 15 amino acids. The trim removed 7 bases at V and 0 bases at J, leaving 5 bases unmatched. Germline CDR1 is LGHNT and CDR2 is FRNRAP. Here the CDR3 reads CASARGGNSYNEQFF. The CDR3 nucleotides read TGTGCTAGTGCCCGGGGGGGCAACTCCTACAATGAGCAGTTCTTC.

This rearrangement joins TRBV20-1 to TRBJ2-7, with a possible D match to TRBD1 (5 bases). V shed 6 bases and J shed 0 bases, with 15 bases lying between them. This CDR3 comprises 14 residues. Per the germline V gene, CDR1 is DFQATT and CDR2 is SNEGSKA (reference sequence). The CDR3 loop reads CSADTGFNSYEQYF. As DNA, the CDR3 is TGCAGTGCAGACACAGGTTTTAACTCCTACGAGCAGTACTTC.